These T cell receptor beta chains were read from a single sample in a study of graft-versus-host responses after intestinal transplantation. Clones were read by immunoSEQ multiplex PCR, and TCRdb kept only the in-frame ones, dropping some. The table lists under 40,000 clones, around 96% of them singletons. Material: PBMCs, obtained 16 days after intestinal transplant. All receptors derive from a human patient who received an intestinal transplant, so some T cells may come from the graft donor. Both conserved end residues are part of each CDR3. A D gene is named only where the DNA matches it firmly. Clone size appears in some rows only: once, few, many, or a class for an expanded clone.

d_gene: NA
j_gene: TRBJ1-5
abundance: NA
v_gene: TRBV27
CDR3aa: CASSTFRYSNQPQHF
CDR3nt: TGTGCCAGCAGTACGTTCCGGTATAGCAATCAGCCCCAGCATTTT

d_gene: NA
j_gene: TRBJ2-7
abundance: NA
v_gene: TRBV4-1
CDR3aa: CASSPLLSEAYEQYF
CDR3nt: TGCGCCAGCAGTCCTCTACTCAGCGAGGCCTACGAGCAGTACTTC

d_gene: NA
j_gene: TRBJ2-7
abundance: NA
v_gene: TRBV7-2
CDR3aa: CASSLRSYEQYF
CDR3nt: TGTGCCAGCAGCCTCAGGTCCTACGAGCAGTACTTC

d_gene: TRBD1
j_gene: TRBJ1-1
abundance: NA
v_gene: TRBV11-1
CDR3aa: CASSLGTGGAQNTEAFF
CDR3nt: TGTGCCAGCAGCTTAGGGACAGGGGGCGCCCAGAACACTGAGGCTTTCTTT

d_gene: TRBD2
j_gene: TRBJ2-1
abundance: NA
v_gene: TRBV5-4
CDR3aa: CASSPRAGGSYNEQFF
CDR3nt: TGTGCCAGCAGCCCCCGAGCGGGAGGCTCCTACAATGAGCAGTTCTTC

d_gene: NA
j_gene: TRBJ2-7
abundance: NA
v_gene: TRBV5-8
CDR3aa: CASSSRYQGMDEQYF
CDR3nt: TGTGCCAGCAGCTCCCGATATCAGGGTATGGACGAGCAGTACTTC

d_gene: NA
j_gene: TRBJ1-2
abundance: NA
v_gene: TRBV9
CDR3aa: CASSVAWEGDYGYTF
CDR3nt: TGTGCCAGCAGCGTAGCGTGGGAGGGGGACTATGGCTACACCTTC

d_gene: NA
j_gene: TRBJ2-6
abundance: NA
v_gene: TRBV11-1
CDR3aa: CASSLGTSGANVLTF
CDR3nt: TGTGCCAGCAGCTTAGGGACCTCTGGGGCCAACGTCCTGACTTTC

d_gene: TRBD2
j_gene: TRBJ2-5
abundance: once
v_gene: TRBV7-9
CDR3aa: CASSLVASGRGQETQYF
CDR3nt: TGTGCCAGCAGCTTAGTGGCTAGCGGGAGGGGACAAGAGACCCAGTACTTC

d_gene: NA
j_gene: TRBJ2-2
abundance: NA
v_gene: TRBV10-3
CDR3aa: CAIGLMNTGELFF
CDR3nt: TGTGCCATTGGACTAATGAACACCGGGGAGCTGTTTTTT

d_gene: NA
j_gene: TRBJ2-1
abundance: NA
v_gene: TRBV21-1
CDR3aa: CASKRESYNEQFF
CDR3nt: TGTGCCAGCAAAAGGGAATCCTACAATGAGCAGTTCTTC

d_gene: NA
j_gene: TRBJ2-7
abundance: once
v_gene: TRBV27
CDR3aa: CASSPDPSHEQYF
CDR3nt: TGTGCCAGCAGTCCCGACCCGAGCCACGAGCAGTACTTC

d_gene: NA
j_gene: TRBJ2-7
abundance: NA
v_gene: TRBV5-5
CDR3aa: CASSLQSTYEQYF
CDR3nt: TGTGCCAGCAGCTTACAGTCTACCTACGAGCAGTACTTC

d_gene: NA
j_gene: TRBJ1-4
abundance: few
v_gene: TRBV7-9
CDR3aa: CASSLGAATNEKLFF
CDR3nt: TGTGCCAGCAGCTTAGGGGCCGCAACTAATGAAAAACTGTTTTTT

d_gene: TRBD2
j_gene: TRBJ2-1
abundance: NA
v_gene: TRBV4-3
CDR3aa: CASSQDSPAWGGEGDEQFF
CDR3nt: TGCGCCAGCAGCCAAGATAGCCCTGCGTGGGGGGGAGAAGGTGATGAGCAGTTCTTC

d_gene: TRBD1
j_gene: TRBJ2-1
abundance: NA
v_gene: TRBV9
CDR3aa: CASSLTGQGVENEQFF
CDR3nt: TGTGCCAGCAGCCTCACAGGACAGGGTGTCGAAAATGAGCAGTTCTTC

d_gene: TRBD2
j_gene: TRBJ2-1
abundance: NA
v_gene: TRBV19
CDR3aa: CASSERDSEGDEQFF
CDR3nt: TGTGCCAGTAGTGAGCGGGACTCGGAAGGCGATGAGCAGTTCTTC

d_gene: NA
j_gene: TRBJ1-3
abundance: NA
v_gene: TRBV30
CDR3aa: CAWSRRDGNTIYF
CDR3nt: TGTGCCTGGAGCAGGAGGGATGGAAACACCATATATTTT

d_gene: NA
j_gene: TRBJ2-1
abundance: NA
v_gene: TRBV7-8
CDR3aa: CASSLAGGYNEQFF
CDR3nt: TGTGCCAGCAGCTTAGCTGGGGGCTACAATGAGCAGTTCTTC

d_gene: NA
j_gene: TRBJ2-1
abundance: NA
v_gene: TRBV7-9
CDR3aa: CASSPTGSHNEQFF
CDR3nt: TGTGCCAGCAGCCCTACAGGGTCCCACAATGAGCAGTTCTTC

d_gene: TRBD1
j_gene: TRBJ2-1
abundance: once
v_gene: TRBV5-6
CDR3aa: CASSPGGAPYNEQFF
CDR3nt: TGTGCCAGCAGCCCAGGGGGCGCCCCCTACAATGAGCAGTTCTTC

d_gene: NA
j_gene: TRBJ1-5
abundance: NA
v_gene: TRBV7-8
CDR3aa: CASSLGRGFQPQHF
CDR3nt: TGTGCCAGCAGCTTAGGGAGGGGATTTCAGCCCCAGCATTTT

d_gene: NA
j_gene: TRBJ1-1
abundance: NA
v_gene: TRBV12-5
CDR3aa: CASGLGGTEAFF
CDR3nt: TGTGCTAGTGGTTTGGGGGGGACTGAAGCTTTCTTT

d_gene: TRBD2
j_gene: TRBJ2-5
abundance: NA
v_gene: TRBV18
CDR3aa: CASSPKWREPYRETQYF
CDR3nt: TGTGCCAGCTCACCCAAGTGGCGGGAGCCTTATAGGGAGACCCAGTACTTC

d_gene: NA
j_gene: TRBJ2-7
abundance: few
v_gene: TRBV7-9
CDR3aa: CASSFLQGFSSYEQYF
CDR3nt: TGTGCCAGCAGCTTCCTCCAGGGGTTCAGCTCCTACGAGCAGTACTTC

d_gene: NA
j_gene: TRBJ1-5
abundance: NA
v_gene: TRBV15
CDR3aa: CATSRDPRVPNQPQHF
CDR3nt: TGTGCCACCAGCAGAGATCCTAGGGTCCCAAATCAGCCCCAGCATTTT

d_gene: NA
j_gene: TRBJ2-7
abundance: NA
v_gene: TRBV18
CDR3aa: CASSPWASSYEQYF
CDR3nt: TGTGCCAGCTCACCGTGGGCCAGCTCCTACGAGCAGTACTTC

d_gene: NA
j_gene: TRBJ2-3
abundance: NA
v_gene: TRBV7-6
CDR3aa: CASSLRHPTDTQYF
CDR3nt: TGTGCCAGCAGCTTACGGCACCCCACAGATACGCAGTATTTT

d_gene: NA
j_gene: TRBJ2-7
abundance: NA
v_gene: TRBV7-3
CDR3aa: CASSLSPGYEQYF
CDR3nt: TGTGCCAGCAGCTTAAGTCCAGGTTACGAGCAGTACTTC